These 3 T cell receptor beta chains came from one sample sequenced in a study of T cell clonality in common variable immunodeficiency. TCRdb's table, derived via immunoSEQ multiplex PCR, lists solely in-frame clones and lacks some. In total the sample includes approximately 52,000 clones, none of them seen once. Sequenced: peripheral blood mononuclear cells. Receptors were obtained from a person between 18 and 69 years old in good health.

Many counts were recorded for this clone. The CDR3 end is not reached by the read, which stops 3 residues before it; the germline J gene fills it in. This chain connects TRBV10-3 to TRBJ1-1; TRBD1 agrees at 8 bases. Trimming took 4 bases from V and 2 from J; bases not matched to a gene: 3. The CDR3 has 14 residues. CDR1 and CDR2 from the germline V gene are ENHRY and SYGVKD. The DNA read from the CDR3 is TGTGCCATCAGTGGGACAGGGTCCAACACTGAA. This encodes CAISGTGSNTE. The whole CDR3 sequence reads CAISGTGSNTEAFF.

This clone appeared many times. With the read ending 3 residues before the CDR3 end, the germline J gene is used to fill in that end. This chain links TRBV29-1 with TRBJ2-2, with D maybe TRBD1 (5 bases). The germline gives CDR1 SQVTM, CDR2 ANQGSEA. This CDR3 is built from 15 residues. Trimming stripped 2 bases from V and 2 bases from J, with 12 bases between. The covered CDR3 bases are TGCAGCGTTGAAAGAAGCGACAGAAACACCGGGGAG. This encodes CSVERSDRNTGE. The CDR3 in full is CSVERSDRNTGELFF.

This clone came up many times. A junction boundary mismatches the germline segment, possibly from a read error. The read falls 3 residues short of the CDR3 end, and the missing part is taken from the germline J gene. The gene calls are TRBV4-2 and TRBJ2-7; D perhaps matches TRBD1 (6 bases). The CDR3 is 14 amino acids. Looked up from germline, CDR1 is LGHNA and CDR2 is YNFKEQ. CDR3 bases read: TGCGCCAGCAGCCAAACAGGGTCCACCTACGAG. It specifies CASSQTGSTYE. The CDR3 reads in full as CASSQTGSTYEQYF.